This T cell receptor beta chain was captured by sequencing in a study of shared T cell receptors in the human thymus. The table came from immunoSEQ multiplex PCR; TCRdb's copy has only in-frame clones and leaves some out. The table shows about 730,000 clones, with around 85% occurring only once. V shed 5 bases, J shed 4 bases, and the junction held 5 bases outside the gene matches. This CDR3 comprises 14 residues. Looked up from germline, CDR1 is MNHEY and CDR2 is SVGAGI. The same data also went into a second study, on human thymus T cells. That study reports: Thymic resections from corrective heart surgery supplied the tissue. Thymic and blood repertoires appeared to carry a bias in their V and J gene usage. In unrelated individuals, thymic repertoires overlapped highly, according to related research.

The J gene is TRBJ1-1, the V gene TRBV6-5, with TRBD1 matching over 9 bases. The sequenced sample consisted of thymocytes. This receptor was identified in a girl under two years old with a congenital heart defect. DNA for the CDR3: TGTGCCAGCAGTGGGGACAGGGAGTCCACTGAAGCTTTCTTT. This sequence encodes CASSGDRESTEAFF.